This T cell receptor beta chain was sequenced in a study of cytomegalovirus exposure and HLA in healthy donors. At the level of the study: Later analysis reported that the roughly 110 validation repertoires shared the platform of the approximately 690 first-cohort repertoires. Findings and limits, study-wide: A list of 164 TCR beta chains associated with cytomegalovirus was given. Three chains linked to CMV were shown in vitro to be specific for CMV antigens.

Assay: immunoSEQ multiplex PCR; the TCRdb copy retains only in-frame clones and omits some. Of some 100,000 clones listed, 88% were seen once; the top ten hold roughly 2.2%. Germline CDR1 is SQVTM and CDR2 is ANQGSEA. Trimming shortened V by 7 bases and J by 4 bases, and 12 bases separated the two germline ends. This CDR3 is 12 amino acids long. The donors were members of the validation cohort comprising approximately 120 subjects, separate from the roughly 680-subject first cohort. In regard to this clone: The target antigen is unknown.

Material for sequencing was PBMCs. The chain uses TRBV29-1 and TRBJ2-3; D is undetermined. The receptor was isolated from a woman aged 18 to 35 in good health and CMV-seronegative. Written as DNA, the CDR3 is TGCAGCGGAACTGATCCGGCAGATACGCAGTATTTT. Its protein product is CSGTDPADTQYF.